This record covers a single T cell receptor beta chain. Its target is unknown. V lost 1 base and J lost 4, with 7 bases in between. Germline CDR1 and CDR2: MGHRA and YSYEKL. The CDR3 is 13 amino acids. The time point was: week 5, during vaccination. Every vaccine dose comprised 300 ug of mutant IDH1 20-mer peptide plus topical imiquimod. The record originates from a study of a mutant IDH1 vaccine in newly diagnosed glioma. The assay was immunoSEQ multiplex PCR, and TCRdb's table has in-frame clones only and misses some. The data show roughly 39,000 clones, with about 84% seen just once and around 5.2% held by the top ten.

This clonotype was obtained from a man aged 35 to 55 with glioma. The chain combines TRBV4-1 with TRBJ1-2, with D unresolved. Here the sequenced sample was PBMCs, taken from a glioma patient whose treatment included an IDH1 peptide vaccine. The CDR3 sequence is CASSQAGGYGYTF. In DNA, the CDR3 is TGCGCCAGCAGCCAAGCGGGCGGCTATGGCTACACCTTC.